This T cell receptor (beta chain) was sequenced during a study of chemoradiotherapy in HPV16-positive cancers. Libraries were prepared by immunoSEQ multiplex PCR; TCRdb keeps only in-frame clonotypes and omits some of them. The data show some 5,500 clones, approximately 72% seen once. CDR3 size: 16 residues. Germline assignment: CDR1 SGHTA and CDR2 FQGTGA. The V and J ends lost 1 base and 1 base, in that order; junction bases with no gene match: 3. The sample was gathered from a patient who underwent chemoradiotherapy. The receptor comes from a human donor with HPV-associated anogenital cancer. The rearrangement joins TRBV7-3 to TRBJ2-1, with TRBD2 matching over 8 bases. The CDR3 is CASSLRRGDSYNEQFF. In DNA, the CDR3 is TGTGCCAGCAGCTTAAGGCGGGGGGATTCCTACAATGAGCAGTTCTTC. The whole variable domain, remainder taken from reference TRBV7-3 and TRBJ2-1, is GAGVSQTPSNKVTEKGKYVELRCDPISGHTALYWYRQSLGQGPEFLIYFQGTGAADDSGLPNDRFFAVRPEGSVSTLKIQRTERGDSAVYLCASSLRRGDSYNEQFFGPGTRLTVL.